This TCR beta chain is drawn from a study of T-cell reconstitution after alpha-beta-depleted transplantation in children. General observations from the study: The origin of alpha-beta T cells about two months after transplant was reportedly several hundred expanded graft clones.

The CDR3 length is 15 residues. V lost 1 base and J lost 4, with 13 bases in between. Germline V gene sequence: CDR1 SGHTA, CDR2 FQGNSA. TCRbeta library construction was performed incorporating unique molecular identifiers. One entry per CDR3 protein results from TCRdb running MiXCR on the PCR reads. The repertoire holds fewer than 550,000 distinct CDR3 sequences, with roughly 11% as singletons. Turning to this clonotype: Its target is unknown.

The chain recombines TRBV7-2 with TRBJ2-5; TRBD1 might be the D (5 bases). This material consisted of PBMCs, mostly from graft donor cells, taken 180 days after TCRalphabeta/CD19-depleted stem cell transplant. The receptor was derived from a female patient aged 2-9 years who had a stem cell transplant for aplastic anemia, so the T cells may come from the graft donor. CDR3 sequence: CASSLGLTETETQYF. CDR3 bases: TGTGCCAGCAGCTTAGGTCTGACAGAGACAGAGACCCAGTACTTC.